The T cell receptor (beta chain) under discussion was sequenced for a study of CD8 T cells in ankylosing spondylitis. Study observations and caveats: Clones linked to disease, bearing a CD8+ phenotype, were relatively rare in peripheral blood. Reportedly, matched ankylosing spondylitis synovial fluid was significantly enriched for disease-linked clones.

The germline gives CDR1 MNHNS, CDR2 SASEGT. V was pared by 6 bases and J by 5 bases, with 28 bases between. This CDR3 region has 18 residues. There are many counts of this clonotype. Its antigen is unidentified. TCRdb passed the 5' RACE reads through MiXCR, listing each CDR3 protein once. The sample contains 250,000 to 350,000 distinct CDR3 sequences, 20% of which appear only once. This TCR was sampled from a male donor with ankylosing spondylitis or in good health (not recorded which). The J gene is TRBJ1-1, the V gene TRBV6-1, with a tentative D call TRBD1 (6 bases). The sample was blood, either unsorted or a sorted T cell fraction (not recorded which). Here the CDR3 reads CASSRRSGTQPRRTEAFF. The CDR3 coding sequence is TGTGCCAGCAGCCGTCGTTCCGGGACACAGCCCAGGAGGACTGAAGCTTTCTTT.